Following are 19 T cell receptor beta chains from one sample sequenced in a study of radiotherapy plus CTLA-4 blockade in lung cancer. Profiling relied on immunoSEQ multiplex PCR, and the TCRdb table lists in-frame clones only, not all of them. The repertoire holds roughly 80,000 clones, with more than 60% as singletons. The sequencing used peripheral blood, collected from a patient treated with radiotherapy plus ipilimumab. These receptor sequences come from a human donor with non-small cell lung cancer who had a partial response to radiotherapy plus ipilimumab. Some clones in this sample may be carry-over from other donors' samples.

This clone appeared a single time. This chain joins TRBV18 and TRBJ1-6, with TRBD1 identical over 9 bases. The CDR3 sequence is 14 residues long. V lost 3 bases, J lost 7 bases, and 1 base stayed unmatched. Germline V gene lookup returns CDR1 KGHSH and CDR2 LQKENI. As DNA, the CDR3 is TGTGCCAGCTCACCCGGGACAGGGAATTCACCCCTCCACTTT. Amino acid sequence: CASSPGTGNSPLHF.

V gene TRBV7-9 combines with J gene TRBJ1-2; D gene uncertain. Germline V gene lookup returns CDR1 SEHNR and CDR2 FQNEAQ (reference sequence). The CDR3 runs 14 residues. V lost 4 bases and J lost 8, with 17 bases in between. CDR3 in DNA: TGTGCCAGCAGCTCCTACCCCCCGGGATGGGGCTACACCTTC. This translates into CASSSYPPGWGYTF.

A single count supports this clone. The rearrangement joins TRBV28 to TRBJ1-1; 7 bases agree with TRBD1. J lost 2 bases, V lost 4 bases, and 7 bases had no gene match. The CDR3 length is 15 residues. The germline V gene encodes CDR1 MDHEN and CDR2 SYDVKM. CDR3 DNA: TGTGCCAGCAGTTCAAAATACAGGGGCAACACTGAAGCTTTCTTT. Translating gives CASSSKYRGNTEAFF.

The chain couples TRBV19 to TRBJ2-5, with a tentative D call TRBD2 (6 bases). CDR1 LNHDA and CDR2 SQIVND come from the germline V gene (reference sequence). Between the trimmed V and J ends, which lost 7 bases and 6 bases, there was a span of 15 bases. This CDR3 has 13 amino acids. CDR3 sequence (DNA): TGTGCCAGTAACGATGGGGGGTTGCAGACCCAGTACTTC. Amino acid sequence: CASNDGGLQTQYF.

The chain combines TRBV11-3 with TRBJ1-2, with 7 bases matching TRBD1. Germline lookup yields CDR1 SGHNT and CDR2 YENEEA. Trimming at V came to 5 bases and at J to 0 bases, leaving 9 bases not matched to a gene. The CDR3 extends over 16 amino acids. The CDR3 loop reads CASSPLDRVANYGYTF. The CDR3 DNA follows: TGTGCCAGCAGCCCTCTCGACAGGGTAGCTAACTATGGCTACACCTTC.

This clone was picked up one time. This chain uses TRBV2 with TRBJ2-7; 16 bases line up with TRBD2. The V gene's germline CDR1 is SNHLY and CDR2 FYNNEI. After removal of 6 bases from V and 2 bases from J, the junction contained 13 bases not matched to a gene. The CDR3 has 19 amino acids. Here the CDR3 reads CASSVVPGTSGRGTYEQYF. The CDR3 coding sequence is TGTGCCAGCAGCGTTGTCCCCGGGACTAGCGGGAGGGGCACCTACGAGCAGTACTTC. Using reference TRBV2 and TRBJ2-7 for the parts outside the CDR3, the full variable domain is EPEVTQTPSHQVTQMGQEVILRCVPISNHLYFYWYRQILGQKVEFLVSFYNNEISEKSEIFDDQFSVERPDGSNFTLKIRSTKLEDSAMYFCASSVVPGTSGRGTYEQYFGPGTRLTVT.

CDR3 in DNA: TGTGCCAGCAGCTTCAGGGTGTTTTCTGAAGCTTTCTTT. Translation: CASSFRVFSEAFF. The chain joins TRBV13 to TRBJ1-1; possible D gene TRBD1, 5 bases. This CDR3 contains 13 residues. CDR1 and CDR2 from the germline V gene are PRHDT and FYEKMQ (reference sequence). V dropped 3 bases and J dropped 6 bases, with 11 bases sitting between them.

The chain employs TRBV30 and TRBJ2-1; 8 bases are shared with TRBD2. With 0 bases clipped from V and 6 bases from J, the junction kept 7 bases outside the gene matches. CDR1 is GTSNPN and CDR2 is SVGIG in the germline V gene (reference sequence). This CDR3 is built from 15 residues. This chain's CDR3 is CAWSVSSGSINEQFF. Written as DNA, the CDR3 is TGTGCCTGGAGTGTTTCGAGCGGGAGTATCAATGAGCAGTTCTTC.

CDR3 sequence: CASSLAGLAVAQYF. CDR3 DNA: TGTGCCAGCAGCTTAGCGGGCCTAGCTGTGGCCCAGTACTTC. This chain connects TRBV11-3 to TRBJ2-5, with D tentatively TRBD2 (5 bases). Trimming removed 1 base at V and 9 bases at J, with 15 bases between. The germline V gene has CDR1 SGHNT and CDR2 YENEEA. This CDR3 spans 14 amino acids. Together with reference TRBV11-3 and TRBJ2-5, the CDR3 gives the full variable domain: EAGVVQSPRYKIIEKKQPVAFWCNPISGHNTLYWYLQNLGQGPELLIRYENEEAVDDSQLPKDRFSAERLKGVDSTLKIQPAELGDSAVYLCASSLAGLAVAQYFGPGTRLLVL.

The chain recombines TRBV11-3 with TRBJ2-3; TRBD2 is a possible D gene (6 bases). V shed 6 bases and J shed 4 bases, with 17 bases lying between them. The V gene's germline CDR1 is SGHNT and CDR2 YENEEA. This CDR3 contains 15 residues. DNA of the CDR3: TGTGCCAGCAGAGCGACTAGTATTTGGGCAGATACGCAGTATTTT. Protein: CASRATSIWADTQYF.

V and J are TRBV5-6 and TRBJ2-5; 7 bases line up with TRBD2. The germline V gene encodes CDR1 SGHDT and CDR2 YYEEEE. Trimming at V came to 4 bases and at J to 3 bases, leaving 12 bases not matched to a gene. The CDR3 is 16 amino acids. The CDR3 sequence is CASSLVGQAGKETQYF. The DNA for the CDR3 is TGTGCCAGCAGCCTCGTCGGTCAAGCGGGGAAAGAGACCCAGTACTTC.

In this sample, this clone turned up a few times. This chain uses TRBV5-4 with TRBJ1-6; 9 nucleotides agree with TRBD1. The length of the CDR3 is 14 residues. V was pared by 4 bases and J by 7 bases, with 3 bases of the junction left unmatched. Germline CDR1 SGHNT, CDR2 YYREEE (reference sequence). CDR3 amino acids: CASSAGTGNSPLHF. DNA for the CDR3: TGTGCCAGCAGCGCCGGGACAGGGAATTCACCCCTCCACTTT.

The J gene is TRBJ1-3, the V gene TRBV5-1; 8 nucleotides match TRBD1. The CDR3 consists of 18 residues. Germline loops: CDR1 SGHRS, CDR2 YFSETQ. V lost 3 bases and J lost 4; bases outside the gene matches: 15. The CDR3 reads CASSSGTGTFEGGNTIYF. CDR3 DNA: TGCGCCAGCAGCTCCGGGACAGGAACCTTCGAGGGGGGAAACACCATATATTTT.

A few counts support this clone. V is TRBV6-1 and J is TRBJ1-5; D is perhaps TRBD1 (5 bases). The CDR3 sequence is 15 residues long. The germline CDR1 and CDR2 sequences are MNHNS and SASEGT. The V end lost 0 bases, the J end lost 2 bases, and 8 bases lay between the germline ends. CDR3 nucleotides: TGTGCCAGCAGTGAAGCAGACAGAGGCAATCAGCCCCAGCATTTT. The encoded protein is CASSEADRGNQPQHF.

The rearrangement joins TRBV2 to TRBJ1-6; possible D gene TRBD1, 6 bases. V was shortened by 7 bases and J by 9 bases, with 16 bases between the two germline ends. The CDR3 totals 14 residues. Germline CDR1 is SNHLY and CDR2 is FYNNEI. The CDR3 sequence: CASTKDSPSSPLHF. The DNA of the CDR3 is TGTGCCAGCACCAAGGACAGTCCATCTTCACCCCTCCACTTT.

V gene TRBV10-1 combines with J gene TRBJ2-5; TRBD2 agrees at 14 bases. The V segment lost 8 bases and the J segment 11 bases; nucleotides outside the gene matches: 7. The CDR3 sequence is 13 residues long. CDR1 is WNHNN and CDR2 is SYGVQD in the germline V gene (reference sequence). This CDR3 reads CASGTSGGPQQYF. The CDR3 DNA follows: TGCGCCAGCGGGACTAGCGGGGGTCCTCAGCAGTACTTC.

V gene TRBV27 combines with J gene TRBJ2-3, with a possible D match to TRBD1 (5 bases). The germline V gene has CDR1 MNHEY and CDR2 SMNVEV (reference sequence). CDR3 length: 15 amino acids. Trimming stripped 3 bases from V and 1 base from J, with 11 bases between. CDR3 sequence: CASSFGRVGTDTQYF. Here the CDR3 DNA reads TGTGCCAGCAGTTTCGGCAGGGTTGGCACAGATACGCAGTATTTT.

The chain has TRBV5-1 and TRBJ2-5, with 7 nucleotides matching TRBD1. There are 16 residues in the CDR3. J gave up 5 bases and V 1 base, and 11 bases lay outside the gene matches. The germline V gene has CDR1 SGHRS and CDR2 YFSETQ. CDR3 sequence (DNA): TGCGCCAGCAGCTTGTTGACAGGGCTCCTCGGGGAGACCCAGTACTTC. As protein: CASSLLTGLLGETQYF.

The chain couples TRBV11-3 to TRBJ2-4, with a tentative D call TRBD2 (6 bases). Germline loops: CDR1 SGHNT, CDR2 YENEEA. The CDR3 extends over 17 amino acids. Trimming took 1 base from V and 0 from J, leaving 13 bases between them. CDR3 in DNA: TGTGCCAGCAGCTTAGGACGGGGGAAGTTAGCCAAAAACATTCAGTACTTC. Translation: CASSLGRGKLAKNIQYF.